This T cell receptor (beta chain) was sequenced for a study of cytomegalovirus exposure and HLA in healthy donors. Regarding the study as a whole: Certain indistinguishable V segments, among them TRBV6-2 and TRBV6-3, were excluded. TCR beta sequences reportedly predicted most subjects' HLA-A and HLA-B alleles accurately.

As for this clone: Its specificity is unknown. This same CDR3 is encoded by further DNA sequences in the sample.

The length of the CDR3 is 13 residues. Trimming cost V 4 bases and J 9 bases, with 16 bases left between them. CDR1 is GTSNPN and CDR2 is SVGIG in the germline V gene (reference sequence). In the PCR, 60 Vbeta and 13 Jbeta primers were used. The protocol was immunoSEQ multiplex PCR, while the TCRdb copy is restricted to in-frame clones and leaves out a portion. This sample has 100,000 or so clones, with less than 85% found just once. The source of this sequence is a man between 25 and 39 years old in good health and CMV-seropositive. Sequenced input: PBMCs. The chain links TRBV30 to TRBJ2-1; perhaps TRBD1 as D (5 bases). CDR3 in DNA: TGTGCCTGGATTAGGGGTGTGGTAAGTGAGCAGTTCTTC. Residues: CAWIRGVVSEQFF.